Sequencing of this T cell receptor (beta chain) was carried out in a study of monozygotic twins with inflammatory bowel disease. The CDR3 is 14 amino acids. The germline V gene encodes CDR1 DFQATT and CDR2 SNEGSKA (reference sequence). Comment on this clonotype: Antigen: not known.

Study-level findings and limits: T cell subtypes were not distinguishable in this analysis.

TCRdb reanalyzed the 5' RACE reads and collapses them to one entry per CDR3 protein, without DNA. Its listing shows approximately 420,000 distinct CDR3 sequences. Unfractionated whole blood yielded total RNA, and T cells were not sorted. Sample: blood. This clonotype was sampled from a human donor with ulcerative colitis or Crohn's disease, or a healthy co-twin of an affected twin (not recorded which). The V call is TRBV20-1, the J call TRBJ2-2; TCRdb's D gene call, TRBD1, goes unchecked for lack of DNA. This chain's CDR3 is CSARATQGAGELFF.